Presented here are 6 T cell receptor beta chains from one specimen sequenced in a study of T cell responses to AZD1222 COVID-19 vaccine. Generated by immunoSEQ multiplex PCR, the TCRdb table keeps only in-frame clones and is missing some. The table records 99,000 or so clones, more than 75% of them present only once. The sample consisted of peripheral blood, taken 28 days after the second dose of the MenACWY control vaccine. The receptors were sampled from an adult who received the MenACWY meningococcal vaccine as a control.

This clone occurred once. The rearrangement joins TRBV4-1 to TRBJ2-3, with D uncertain. V was clipped by 3 bases and J by 0 bases, with 13 bases between them. The CDR3 has 16 residues. The germline V gene has CDR1 MGHRA and CDR2 YSYEKL. DNA of the CDR3: TGCGCCAGCAGCCAGCTGAAGCGTACTAGCACAGATACGCAGTATTTT. Its translation: CASSQLKRTSTDTQYF.

The J gene is TRBJ2-7, the V gene TRBV9; 8 bases are a match to TRBD1. The V gene's germline CDR1 is SGDLS and CDR2 YYNGEE. Trimming took 0 bases from V and 2 from J; bases not matched to a gene: 1. This CDR3 is built from 14 residues. Here the CDR3 reads CASSVGQGPYEQYF. The CDR3 DNA reads as TGTGCCAGCAGCGTAGGACAGGGGCCCTACGAGCAGTACTTC.

The gene calls are TRBV7-9 and TRBJ1-2; 8 nucleotides line up with TRBD1. Germline CDR1 is SEHNR and CDR2 is FQNEAQ (reference sequence). Losses at the gene ends were 1 base for V and 14 bases for J; bases not matched to a gene: 6. This CDR3 is 12 amino acids long. CDR3 DNA sequence: TGTGCCAGCAGCTTAGGGACAGGGAGTAGAACCTTC. As protein: CASSLGTGSRTF.

The CDR3 sequence: CASRLSQGQLHLPQHF. In DNA form, the CDR3 reads TGTGCCAGCCGACTGTCACAGGGGCAACTACACCTCCCCCAGCATTTT. The V call is TRBV2, the J call TRBJ1-5; 7 nucleotides agree with TRBD1. The ends lost 8 bases at V and 10 bases at J; junction bases unmatched: 20. CDR1 is SNHLY, CDR2 FYNNEI, per germline. The length of the CDR3 is 16 residues.

V and J are TRBV6-5 and TRBJ2-7; D may be TRBD1 (5 bases). The V gene lost 8 bases and the J gene lost 2 bases, with 19 bases spanning the gap. CDR3 size: 15 residues. Germline V gene lookup returns CDR1 MNHEY and CDR2 SVGAGI. CDR3 protein: CASGPKYGAPYEQYF. CDR3 bases: TGTGCCAGCGGACCAAAGTATGGGGCCCCCTACGAGCAGTACTTC.

This chain connects TRBV3-1 (or the pseudogene TRBV3-2) to TRBJ2-7; D gene unclear. Per the germline V gene, CDR1 is LGHDT and CDR2 is YNNKEL (reference sequence). V was pared by 1 base and J by 6 bases, with 22 bases between. This CDR3 is built from 17 residues. CDR3 residues: CASSQGSVRLRLPEQYF. DNA of the CDR3: TGTGCCAGCAGCCAAGGTTCGGTGCGGTTGAGGCTCCCCGAGCAGTACTTC.